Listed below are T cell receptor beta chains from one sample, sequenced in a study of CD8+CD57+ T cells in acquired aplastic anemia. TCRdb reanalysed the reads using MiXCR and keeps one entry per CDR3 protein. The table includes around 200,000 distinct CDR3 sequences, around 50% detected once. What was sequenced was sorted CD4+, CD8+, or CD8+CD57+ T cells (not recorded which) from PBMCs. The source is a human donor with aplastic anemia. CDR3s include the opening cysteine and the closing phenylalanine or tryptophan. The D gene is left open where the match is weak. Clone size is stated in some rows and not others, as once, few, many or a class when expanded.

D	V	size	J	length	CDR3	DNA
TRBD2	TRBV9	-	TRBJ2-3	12	CASSAGRDTQYF	TGTGCCAGCAGCGCCGGGAGGGATACGCAGTATTTT
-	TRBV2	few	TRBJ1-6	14	CATREGTYNSPLHF	TGTGCCACCAGGGAGGGGACGTATAATTCACCCCTCCACTTT
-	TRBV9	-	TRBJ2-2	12	CASSVVGGELFF	TGTGCCAGCAGCGTAGTCGGCGGGGAGCTGTTTTTT
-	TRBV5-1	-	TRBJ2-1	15	CASSLAGESYNEQFF	TGCGCCAGCAGCTTGGCAGGAGAGTCCTACAATGAGCAGTTCTTC
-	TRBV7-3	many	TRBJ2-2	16	CASSFTTGRVTGELFF	TGTGCCAGCAGCTTTACGACGGGACGGGTCACCGGGGAGCTGTTTTTT
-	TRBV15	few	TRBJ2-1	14	CATSRDPRGNEQFF	TGTGCCACCAGCAGAGATCCGCGGGGCAATGAGCAGTTCTTC
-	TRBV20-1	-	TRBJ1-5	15	CSAGAGVRRNQPQHF	TGCAGTGCTGGGGCAGGGGTGAGGCGCAATCAGCCCCAGCATTTT
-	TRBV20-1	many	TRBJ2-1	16	CSARPPSGGYYNEQFF	TGCAGTGCTAGACCGCCCTCGGGGGGCTACTACAATGAGCAGTTCTTC
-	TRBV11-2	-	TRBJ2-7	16	CASSLLTLLRSYEQYF	TGTGCCAGCAGCTTACTTACCCTCCTCCGTTCCTACGAGCAGTACTTC
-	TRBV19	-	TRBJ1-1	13	CASSISPVTEAFF	TGTGCCAGTAGTATTTCCCCGGTCACTGAAGCTTTCTTT
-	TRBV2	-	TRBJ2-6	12	CASIVRGDTEAF	TGTGCCAGCATTGTCAGGGGGGACACTGAAGCTTTC
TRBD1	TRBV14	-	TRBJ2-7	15	CASSPRDSLSYEQYF	TGTGCCAGCAGCCCACGGGACAGCTTATCCTACGAGCAGTACTTC
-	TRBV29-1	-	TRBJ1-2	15	CSVDPGVYGINGYTF	TGCAGCGTCGACCCGGGAGTATACGGGATTAATGGCTACACCTTC
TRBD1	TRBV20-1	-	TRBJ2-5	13	CSAVLTGIETQYF	TGCAGTGCCGTTCTGACAGGGATTGAGACCCAGTACTTC
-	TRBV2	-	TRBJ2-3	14	CASSEKVLADTQYF	TGTGCCAGCAGTGAAAAGGTTTTGGCAGATACGCAGTATTTT
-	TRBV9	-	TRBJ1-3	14	CASSARSSGNTIYF	TGTGCCAGCAGCGCCAGGAGCTCTGGAAACACCATATATTTT
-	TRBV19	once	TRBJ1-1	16	CASSIGARGLNTEAFF	TGTGCCAGTAGTATAGGGGCCAGGGGCTTGAACACTGAAGCTTTCTTT
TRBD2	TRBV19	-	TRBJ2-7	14	CASRPIAGVGEQYF	TGTGCCAGTAGGCCTATAGCGGGAGTTGGCGAGCAGTACTTC
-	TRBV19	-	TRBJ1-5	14	CAISDSLGNQPQHF	TGTGCCATTTCGGACAGTCTAGGAAATCAGCCCCAGCATTTT
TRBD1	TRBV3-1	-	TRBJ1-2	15	CASRSPGQGADGYTF	TGTGCCAGCAGAAGTCCGGGACAGGGGGCCGATGGCTACACCTTC
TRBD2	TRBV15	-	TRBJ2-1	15	CATSAGGGPYNEQFF	TGTGCCACCAGCGCCGGCGGGGGGCCGTACAATGAGCAGTTCTTC
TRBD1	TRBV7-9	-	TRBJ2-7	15	CASSLLGTGNYEQYF	TGTGCCAGCAGCTTGCTCGGGACAGGCAACTACGAGCAGTACTTC
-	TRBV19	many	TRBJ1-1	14	CASSNVGGKTEAFF	TGTGCCAGTAGTAATGTCGGGGGTAAAACTGAAGCTTTCTTT
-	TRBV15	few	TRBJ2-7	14	CATSREVGSYEQYF	TGTGCCACCAGCAGAGAGGTGGGTTCGTACGAGCAGTACTTC
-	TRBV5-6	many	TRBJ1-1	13	CASSSTLNTEAFF	TGTGCCAGCAGCTCTACACTGAACACTGAAGCTTTCTTT
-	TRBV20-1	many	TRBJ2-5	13	CSARLGYQETQYF	TGCAGTGCTAGACTTGGGTACCAAGAGACCCAGTACTTC
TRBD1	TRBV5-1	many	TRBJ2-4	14	CASSFDRVTNIQYF	TGCGCCAGCAGCTTCGACAGGGTGACAAACATTCAGTACTTC
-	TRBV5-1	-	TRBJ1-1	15	CASSLDPGTNTEAFF	TGCGCCAGCAGCTTGGACCCCGGGACGAACACTGAAGCTTTCTTT
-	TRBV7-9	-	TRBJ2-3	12	CASSFPPDTQYF	TGTGCCAGCAGCTTTCCGCCAGATACGCAGTATTTT
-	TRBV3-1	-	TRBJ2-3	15	CASSQELVDTDTQYF	TGTGCCAGCAGCCAAGAACTAGTCGACACAGATACGCAGTATTTT
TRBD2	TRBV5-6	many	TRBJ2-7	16	CASSLYWSSGGAEQYF	TGTGCCAGCAGCCTGTACTGGTCTAGCGGGGGGGCGGAGCAGTACTTC
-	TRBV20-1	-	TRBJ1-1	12	CSGAGANTEAFF	TGCAGTGGTGCGGGGGCGAACACTGAAGCTTTCTTT
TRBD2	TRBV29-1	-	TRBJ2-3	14	CSVGAGGGTDTQYF	TGCAGCGTTGGGGCGGGGGGCGGGACAGATACGCAGTATTTT
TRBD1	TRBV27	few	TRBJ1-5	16	CASSFLGQGPNQPQHF	TGTGCCAGCAGTTTTTTGGGACAGGGTCCCAATCAGCCCCAGCATTTT
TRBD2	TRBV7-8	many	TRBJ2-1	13	CASRKRGGYEQFF	TGTGCCAGCCGCAAGCGGGGGGGCTATGAGCAGTTCTTC
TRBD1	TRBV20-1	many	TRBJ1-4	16	CSARYTTGGTNEKLFF	TGCAGTGCTAGGTACACCACAGGGGGCACTAATGAAAAACTGTTTTTT
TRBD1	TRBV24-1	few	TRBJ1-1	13	CATARTGNTEAFF	TGTGCCACCGCCCGGACAGGCAACACTGAAGCTTTCTTT
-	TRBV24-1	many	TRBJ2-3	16	CATSDSVGLGTDTQYF	TGTGCCACCAGTGATTCAGTGGGGTTAGGCACAGATACGCAGTATTTT
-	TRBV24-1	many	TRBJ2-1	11	CATSDGPRQFF	TGTGCCACCAGTGACGGCCCTCGGCAGTTCTTC
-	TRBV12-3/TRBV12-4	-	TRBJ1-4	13	CASSSPGNEKLFF	TGTGCCAGCAGTTCCCCCGGCAATGAAAAACTGTTTTTT
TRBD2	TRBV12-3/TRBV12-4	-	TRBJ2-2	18	CASSFKLSGLAYTGELFF	TGTGCCAGCAGTTTTAAGCTCTCGGGACTAGCCTACACCGGGGAGCTGTTTTTT
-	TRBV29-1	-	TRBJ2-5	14	CSVEGQGGLETQYF	TGCAGCGTTGAAGGGCAGGGCGGATTAGAGACCCAGTACTTC
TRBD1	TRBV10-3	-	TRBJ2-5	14	CAISIGTGAQTQYF	TGTGCCATCAGTATCGGGACAGGGGCCCAGACCCAGTACTTC
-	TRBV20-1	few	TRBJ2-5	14	CSAKKGGYQETQYF	TGCAGTGCGAAGAAGGGGGGGTACCAAGAGACCCAGTACTTC
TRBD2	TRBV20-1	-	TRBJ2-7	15	CSARGLAGVPYEQYF	TGCAGTGCTAGGGGACTAGCGGGAGTTCCTTACGAGCAGTACTTC